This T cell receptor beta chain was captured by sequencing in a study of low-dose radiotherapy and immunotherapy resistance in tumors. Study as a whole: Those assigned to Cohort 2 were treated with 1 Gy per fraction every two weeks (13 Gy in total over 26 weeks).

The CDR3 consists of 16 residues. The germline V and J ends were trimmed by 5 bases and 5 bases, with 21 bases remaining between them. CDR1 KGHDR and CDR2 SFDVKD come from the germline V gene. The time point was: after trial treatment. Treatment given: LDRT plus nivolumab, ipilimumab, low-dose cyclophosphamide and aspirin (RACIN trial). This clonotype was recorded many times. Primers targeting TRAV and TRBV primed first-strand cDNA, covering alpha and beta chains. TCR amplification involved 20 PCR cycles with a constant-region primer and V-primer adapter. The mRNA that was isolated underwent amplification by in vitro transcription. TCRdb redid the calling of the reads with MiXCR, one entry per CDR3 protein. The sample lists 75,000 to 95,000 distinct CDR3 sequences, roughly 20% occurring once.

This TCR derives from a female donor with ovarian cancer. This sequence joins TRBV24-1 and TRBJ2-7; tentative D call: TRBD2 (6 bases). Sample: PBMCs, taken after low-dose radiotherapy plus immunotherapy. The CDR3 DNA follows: TGTGCCACCAGTGGCAGCGCCGGGACTGGGAGGAACGAGCAGTACTTC. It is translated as CATSGSAGTGRNEQYF.